This T cell receptor (beta chain) was identified in a study of blood T cell repertoires in COVID-19. Study-level information: The United States, Italy and Spain provided the acute and convalescent COVID-19 samples.

Measured with immunoSEQ multiplex PCR; TCRdb has only the in-frame clones, and not every one. The sample includes around 150,000 clones, 85% of them seen just once. Trimming removed 5 bases from V and 2 bases from J, with 15 bases in between. This CDR3 is 15 amino acids long. Germline-derived CDR1 and CDR2 are SGHRS and YFSETQ. This receptor was identified in a middle-aged woman who had recovered from COVID-19. The sequencing sample was made of PBMCs or T cells enriched from blood (not recorded which). The chain combines TRBV5-1 with TRBJ2-3, with D perhaps matching TRBD1 (6 bases). The chain's CDR3 is CASRKIGQNTDTQYF. CDR3 in DNA: TGCGCCAGCAGGAAAATAGGACAGAACACAGATACGCAGTATTTT.